This paragraph covers one T cell receptor (beta chain) sequence. What it binds is unknown. These data come from a study of T cell responses to AZD1222 COVID-19 vaccine. Study-wide points: With dominance at 160-218 and 743-854, vaccine-associated CD4 TCRs spanned spike. Spike-specific TCR breadth and depth grew following two AZD1222 doses. Variant regions that are unmutated are reportedly the target of nearly half of spike-specific TCRs. Donors were mostly white British, more females; clonal diversity possibly underestimated.

TCRdb keeps only in-frame clones here, not all; method: immunoSEQ multiplex PCR. The table includes under 150,000 clones, around nine tenths detected once. This CDR3 is built from 18 residues. V lost 7 bases and J 1 base, leaving 23 bases between the germline ends. Germline CDR1 is SGHRS and CDR2 is YFSETQ. The sequence derives from an adult in good health. V usage is TRBV5-1 and J usage is TRBJ2-2; TRBD1 is a possible D gene (6 bases). The specimen comprised peripheral blood, sampled on day 0 of AZD1222 vaccination. The CDR3 spells CASPLGSGTGRNTGELFF. The CDR3 coding sequence is TGCGCCAGCCCCTTGGGGTCGGGCACAGGGCGGAACACCGGGGAGCTGTTTTTT.